A single T cell receptor (beta chain) is shown here with its context. The antigen remains undetermined. This specimen belongs to a study of neoadjuvant nivolumab and ipilimumab in lung cancer. Overall study context: Patients got nivolumab 3 mg/kg on days 1, 15 and 29; combination added ipilimumab 1 mg/kg day 1. Findings and caveats of the study: TCR clonality did not significantly correlate with pathologic tumor regression. Compared with tumor-adjacent uninvolved lung, resected tumors showed greater richness and clonality.

The CDR3 contains 13 residues. The V and J ends lost 8 bases and 6 bases respectively, with 16 bases between them. Per the germline V gene, CDR1 is MNHNS and CDR2 is SASEGT. Repertoires were generated with immunoSEQ multiplex PCR, while TCRdb's copy carries only in-frame clones and drops some. Seen here are roughly 30,000 clones, about nine tenths observed once, and the top ten hold around 5.1%. V gene TRBV6-1 combines with J gene TRBJ2-5; D ambiguous. The material was peripheral blood, obtained after neoadjuvant nivolumab, alone or with ipilimumab, at or shortly before surgery. This receptor was identified in an adult with non-small cell lung cancer. The CDR3 region has the DNA TGTGCCAGCCGAGACGTTGGAGTGCAGACCCAGTACTTC. As protein: CASRDVGVQTQYF.